This T cell receptor (beta chain) was sequenced during a study of T cell clones after liver transplantation. As for the study in general: Immunosuppression withdrawal was tried within 2 years after liver transplantation in this trial. Apart from a few HCV-positive recipients, transplants were for non-autoimmune, non-viral reasons. Blood was drawn pre-transplant, before withdrawal, and after full or failed withdrawal.

The CDR3 has 17 residues. Germline V CDR1 and CDR2: KGHSH, LQKENI. The germline V and J ends were trimmed by 2 bases and 0 bases, with 11 bases remaining between them. Assay used: immunoSEQ multiplex PCR; TCRdb lists only in-frame clones, some missing. The sample has some 120,000 clones; less than 95% are singletons. Sorting of unstimulated PBMCs yielded separate CD3+CD4+ and CD3+CD8+ fractions. Material: CD4+ T cells from blood, obtained 12 months after liver transplant. The TCR comes from a human patient who received a liver transplant. Part of the T cells may come from the graft donor. The chain uses TRBV18 and TRBJ2-6; a weak D match, TRBD1 (5 bases). The CDR3: CASSPDSLGSGANVLTF. The CDR3 nucleotides read TGTGCCAGCTCACCAGACAGCCTCGGCTCTGGGGCCAACGTCCTGACTTTC.